This TCR beta chain is from a study of T cell responses to AZD1222 COVID-19 vaccine. Profiling relied on immunoSEQ multiplex PCR, and the TCRdb table lists in-frame clones only, not all of them. The sample lists 150,000 or so clones; about 92% were seen once. There are 15 residues in the CDR3. The germline CDR1 and CDR2 sequences are SGHNT and YYREEE (reference sequence). Trimming left V 4 bases short and J 8 bases short, with 21 bases between. This clone was seen a single time. The chain carries TRBV5-4 and TRBJ1-2; possibly TRBD1 for D (6 bases). The sequence was collected from an adult who received the AZD1222 COVID-19 vaccine. This material consisted of peripheral blood, taken 28 days after the second AZD1222 dose. The CDR3 DNA sequence: TGTGCCAGCAGCCTACCGGGGGGCGATTCTGGGGGCTACACCTTC. Its translation: CASSLPGGDSGGYTF.